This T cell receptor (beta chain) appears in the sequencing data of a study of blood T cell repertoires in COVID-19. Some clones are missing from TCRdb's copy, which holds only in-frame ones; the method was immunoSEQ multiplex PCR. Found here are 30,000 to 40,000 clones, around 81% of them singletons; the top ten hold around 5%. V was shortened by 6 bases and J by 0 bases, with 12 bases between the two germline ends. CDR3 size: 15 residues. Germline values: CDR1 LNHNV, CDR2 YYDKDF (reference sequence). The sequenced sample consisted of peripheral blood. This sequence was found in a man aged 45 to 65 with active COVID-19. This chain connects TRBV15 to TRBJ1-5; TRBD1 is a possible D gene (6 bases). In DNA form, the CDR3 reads TGTGCCACCAGAAACTACAGGGATAGCAATCAGCCCCAGCATTTT. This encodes CATRNYRDSNQPQHF.